This TCR beta chain was obtained from a study of T cell responses to AZD1222 COVID-19 vaccine. Regarding the study as a whole: Repertoire collection took place solely once the T cell response had peaked. Across the whole spike, CD4 TCRs peaked at regions 160-218 and 743-854.

The V gene's germline CDR1 is KGHSH and CDR2 LQKENI. CDR3 length: 12 amino acids. Trimming left V 0 bases short and J 7 bases short, with 4 bases between. The protocol was immunoSEQ multiplex PCR, while the TCRdb copy is restricted to in-frame clones and leaves out a portion. This sample carries about 200,000 clones, 90% to 95% of them seen once, and the ten largest clones take less than 4%. Comments on this clone: Its antigen remains unidentified.

The sequencing here drew on peripheral blood, taken 28 days after the second dose of the MenACWY control vaccine. This chain links TRBV18 with TRBJ2-1; D remains unclear. The clonotype comes from an adult who received the MenACWY meningococcal vaccine as a control. The CDR3 is CASSPPDNEQFF. Written as DNA, the CDR3 is TGTGCCAGCTCACCACCGGATAATGAGCAGTTCTTC.